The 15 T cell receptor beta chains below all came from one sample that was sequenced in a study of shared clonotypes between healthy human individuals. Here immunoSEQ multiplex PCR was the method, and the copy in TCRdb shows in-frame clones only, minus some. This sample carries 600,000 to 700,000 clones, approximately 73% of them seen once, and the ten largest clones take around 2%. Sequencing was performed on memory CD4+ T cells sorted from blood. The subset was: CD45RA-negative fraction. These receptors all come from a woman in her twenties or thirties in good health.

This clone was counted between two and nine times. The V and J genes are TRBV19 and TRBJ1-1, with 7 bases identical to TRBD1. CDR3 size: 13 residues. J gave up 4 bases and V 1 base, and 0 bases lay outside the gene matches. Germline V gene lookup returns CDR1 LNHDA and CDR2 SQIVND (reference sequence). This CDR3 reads CASSIGQGTEAFF. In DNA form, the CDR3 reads TGTGCCAGTAGTATAGGACAGGGCACTGAAGCTTTCTTT.

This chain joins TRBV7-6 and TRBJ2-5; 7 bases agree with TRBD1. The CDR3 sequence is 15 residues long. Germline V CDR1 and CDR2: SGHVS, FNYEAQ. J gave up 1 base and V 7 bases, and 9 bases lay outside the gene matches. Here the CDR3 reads CASNFGTVPQETQYF. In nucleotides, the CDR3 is TGTGCCAGCAACTTCGGGACAGTGCCCCAAGAGACCCAGTACTTC.

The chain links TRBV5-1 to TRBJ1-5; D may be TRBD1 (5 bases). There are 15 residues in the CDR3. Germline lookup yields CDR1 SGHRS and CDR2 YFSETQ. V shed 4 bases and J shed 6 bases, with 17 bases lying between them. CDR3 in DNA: TGCGCCAGCAGCCCGGGCGACAGTCTCGCTCAGCCCCAGCATTTT. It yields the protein CASSPGDSLAQPQHF.

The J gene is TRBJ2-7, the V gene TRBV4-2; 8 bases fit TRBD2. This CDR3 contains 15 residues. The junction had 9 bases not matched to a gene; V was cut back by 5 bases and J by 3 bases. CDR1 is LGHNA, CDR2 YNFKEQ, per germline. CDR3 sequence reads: CASSFYLAGGYEQYF. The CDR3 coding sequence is TGTGCCAGCAGCTTCTATCTAGCGGGCGGCTACGAGCAGTACTTC.

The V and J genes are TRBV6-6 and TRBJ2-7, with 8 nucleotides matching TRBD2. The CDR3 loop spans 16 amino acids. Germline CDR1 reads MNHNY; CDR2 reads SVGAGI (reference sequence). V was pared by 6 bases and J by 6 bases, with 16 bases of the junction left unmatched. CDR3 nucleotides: TGTGCCAGCAGCACCCCCCGGGGGGGGGCGCGGGTCGAGCAGTACTTC. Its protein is CASSTPRGGARVEQYF.

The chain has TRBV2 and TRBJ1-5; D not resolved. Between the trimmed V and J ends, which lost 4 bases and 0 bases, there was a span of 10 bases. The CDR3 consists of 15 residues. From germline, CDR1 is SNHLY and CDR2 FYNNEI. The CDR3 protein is CASSGGVNSNQPQHF. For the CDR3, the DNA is TGTGCCAGCAGTGGGGGAGTTAATAGCAATCAGCCCCAGCATTTT.

The CDR3 DNA reads TGTGCCAGCAGCGTAGCTACGAGTATTATGAACACTGAAGCTTTCTTT. Translated, it gives CASSVATSIMNTEAFF. The chain couples TRBV9 to TRBJ1-1; D is undetermined. V was pared by 0 bases and J by 0 bases, with 12 bases between. Germline CDR1 SGDLS, CDR2 YYNGEE. The CDR3 runs 16 residues.

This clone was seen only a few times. For the CDR3, the DNA is TGTGCCAGCAGCGTGCGGGCGACAGGGACCGGGGAGCTGTTTTTT. This sequence encodes CASSVRATGTGELFF. The chain combines TRBV7-9 with TRBJ2-2; 7 bases align to TRBD1. J was trimmed by 5 bases and V by 5 bases; bases with no gene match: 8. The CDR3 is made up of 15 amino acids. In germline, CDR1 is SEHNR, CDR2 FQNEAQ (reference sequence). The full variable domain, completed using reference TRBV7-9 and TRBJ2-2, is DTGVSQNPRHKITKRGQNVTFRCDPISEHNRLYWYRQTLGQGPEFLTYFQNEAQLEKSRLLSDRFSAERPKGSFSTLEIQRTEQGDSAMYLCASSVRATGTGELFFGEGSRLTVL.

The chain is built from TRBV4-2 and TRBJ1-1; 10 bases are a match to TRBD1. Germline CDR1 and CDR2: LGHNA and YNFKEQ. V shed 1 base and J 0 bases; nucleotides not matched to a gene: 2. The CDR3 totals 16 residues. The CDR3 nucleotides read TGTGCCAGCAGCCAAGCGGGACAGGGGATGAACACTGAAGCTTTCTTT. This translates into CASSQAGQGMNTEAFF.

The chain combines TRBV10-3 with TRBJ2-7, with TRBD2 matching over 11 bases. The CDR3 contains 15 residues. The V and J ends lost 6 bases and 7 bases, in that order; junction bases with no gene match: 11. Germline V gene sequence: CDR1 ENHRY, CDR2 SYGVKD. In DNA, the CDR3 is TGTGCCATCAGGTCCACCGGGACTAGCGGTGAGGAGCAGTACTTC. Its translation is CAIRSTGTSGEEQYF.

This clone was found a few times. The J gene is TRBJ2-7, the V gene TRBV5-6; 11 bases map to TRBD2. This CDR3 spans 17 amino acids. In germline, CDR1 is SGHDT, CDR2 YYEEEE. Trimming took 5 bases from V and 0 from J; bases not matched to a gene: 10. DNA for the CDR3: TGTGCCAGCAGGCTAACAAGCGGGACTAGCGGCTCCTACGAGCAGTACTTC. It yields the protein CASRLTSGTSGSYEQYF.

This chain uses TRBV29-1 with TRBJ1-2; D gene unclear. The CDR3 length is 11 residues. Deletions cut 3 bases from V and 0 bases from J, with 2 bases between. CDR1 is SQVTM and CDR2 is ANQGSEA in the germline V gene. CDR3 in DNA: TGCAGCGTTGACGCTAACTATGGCTACACCTTC. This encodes CSVDANYGYTF.

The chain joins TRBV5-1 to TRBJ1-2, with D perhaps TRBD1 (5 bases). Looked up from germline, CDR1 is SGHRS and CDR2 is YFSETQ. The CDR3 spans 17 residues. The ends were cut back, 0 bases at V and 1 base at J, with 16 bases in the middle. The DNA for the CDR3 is TGCGCCAGCAGCTTGGCGGGGGGAACCAACCTTAACTATGGCTACACCTTC. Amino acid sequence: CASSLAGGTNLNYGYTF.

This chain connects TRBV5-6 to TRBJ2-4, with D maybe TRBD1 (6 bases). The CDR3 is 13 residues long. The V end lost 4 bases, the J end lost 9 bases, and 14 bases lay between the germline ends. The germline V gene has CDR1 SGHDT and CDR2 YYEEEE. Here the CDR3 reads CASSTDSLGIQYF. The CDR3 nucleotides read TGTGCCAGCAGCACGGACAGCCTAGGCATTCAGTACTTC.

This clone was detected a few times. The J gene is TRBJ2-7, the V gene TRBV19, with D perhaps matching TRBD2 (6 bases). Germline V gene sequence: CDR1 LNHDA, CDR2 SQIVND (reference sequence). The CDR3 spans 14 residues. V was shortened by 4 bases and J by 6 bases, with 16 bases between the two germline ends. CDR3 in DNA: TGTGCCAGTAGTAGGGCAGGAGGGTTGGGCGAGCAGTACTTC. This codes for CASSRAGGLGEQYF. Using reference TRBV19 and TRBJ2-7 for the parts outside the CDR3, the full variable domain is DGGITQSPKYLFRKEGQNVTLSCEQNLNHDAMYWYRQDPGQGLRLIYYSQIVNDFQKGDIAEGYSVSREKKESFPLTVTSAQKNPTAFYLCASSRAGGLGEQYFGPGTRLTVT.